This is a list of T cell receptor beta chains from one sample in a study of cytomegalovirus exposure and HLA in healthy donors. Clones were sequenced by immunoSEQ multiplex PCR, and TCRdb holds only the in-frame ones, with some missing. This table has around 100,000 clones, less than 8% appearing once. The sequenced sample consisted of PBMCs. Receptor source: a man aged 45 to 65 in good health and CMV-seronegative. Each CDR3 is given with its conserved first and last residue. D genes are given only for firm matches. For some rows the clone size is stated as once, few or many, or as a class when expanded; others skip it.

>TRBV5-8|TRBJ2-3|15|few|NA
TGTGCCAGCAGCCTCCGTTCGTCCCGCACAGATACGCAGTATTTT
CASSLRSSRTDTQYF
>TRBV5-1|TRBJ2-7|15|few|TRBD1
TGCGCCAGCAGCTTGGACTCAGGGGGTTACCACGAGCAGTACTTC
CASSLDSGGYHEQYF
>TRBV2|TRBJ1-5|14|NA|NA
TGTGCCAGCAGTGGGCGGACGGGAAATCAGCCCCAGCATTTT
CASSGRTGNQPQHF
>TRBV28|TRBJ2-7|13|NA|TRBD2
TGTGCCAGCATGAGGGGAGGGACCTACGAGCAGTACTTC
CASMRGGTYEQYF
>TRBV5-1|TRBJ2-2|17|few|TRBD2
TGCGCCAGCAGCCTTGGGACTAGCGGGGCGAACACCGGGGAGCTGTTTTTT
CASSLGTSGANTGELFF
>TRBV29-1|TRBJ2-1|17|few|TRBD2
TGCAGCGCCGGGGGGCTATCGACTAGCGGGACAGGGATGGAGCAGTTCTTC
CSAGGLSTSGTGMEQFF
>TRBV5-8|TRBJ2-7|11|NA|TRBD2
TGTGCCAGCAGCTTTGCCGGGACTAAGTACTTC
CASSFAGTKYF
>TRBV2|TRBJ2-3|15|few|NA
TGTGCCAGCAGTGAGCAGGGTATCCGCGCAGATACGCAGTATTTT
CASSEQGIRADTQYF
>TRBV6-1|TRBJ1-5|14|few|TRBD1
TGTGCCAGCGGCAACAGGGGGTGGAATCAGCCCCAGCATTTT
CASGNRGWNQPQHF
>TRBV4-2|TRBJ2-7|14|few|NA
TGTGCCAGCAGCCAAGACCACGGGTCCTACGAGCAGTACTTC
CASSQDHGSYEQYF
>TRBV30|TRBJ1-2|11|few|TRBD1
TGTGCCTCGGGACAGGGAAGGGGCTGCACCTTC
CASGQGRGCTF
>TRBV19|TRBJ1-2|14|once|TRBD1
TGTGCCAGTAGGACGACAGGGGCGGGCTATGGCTACACCTTC
CASRTTGAGYGYTF
>TRBV6-5|TRBJ2-1|15|NA|NA
TGTGCCAGCAGTCCGAATTTCGAGCGGGTCGGTGAGCAGTTCTTC
CASSPNFERVGEQFF
>TRBV5-1|TRBJ2-7|15|few|TRBD2
TGCGCCAGCAGCTTGCCTGGGACTACCGACGCCGAGCAGTACTTC
CASSLPGTTDAEQYF
>TRBV27|TRBJ1-2|16|few|TRBD1
TGTGCCAGCAGTCGCTCCGGGACAGGGGGCAACTATGGCTACACCTTC
CASSRSGTGGNYGYTF
>TRBV6-5|TRBJ1-1|14|few|NA
TGTGCCAGCAGTTACAGAAGGGGAAGCACTGAAGCTTTCTTT
CASSYRRGSTEAFF
>TRBV25-1|TRBJ2-2|13|NA|NA
TGTGCCAGCAGTCACGGGAACACCGGGGAGCTGTTTTTT
CASSHGNTGELFF
>TRBV30|TRBJ1-4|13|many|NA
TGTGCCTGGAGTGGGGCGGGTGCGGAAAAACTGTTTTTT
CAWSGAGAEKLFF
>TRBV4-2|TRBJ2-7|15|few|TRBD2
TGTGCCAGCAGCCAAGATGCGGGAGGGTACGACGAGCAGTACTTC
CASSQDAGGYDEQYF
>TRBV29-1|TRBJ2-1|14|NA|TRBD1
TGCAGCGTTGAGAGCCCGGTACGGGACAGACTTTGGTTCTTC
CSVESPVRDRLWFF
>TRBV2|TRBJ2-1|14|few|NA
TGTGCCAGCACCTTGGGGGAGGTATACAATGAGCAGTTCTTC
CASTLGEVYNEQFF
>TRBV5-1|TRBJ2-3|16|few|NA
TGCGCCAGCAGCCGAGGGAGACAAAGTAGCACAGATACGCAGTATTTT
CASSRGRQSSTDTQYF
>TRBV5-1|TRBJ1-2|16|NA|NA
TGCGCCAGCAGCTTGGGTCCACCAGGCCCTAACTATGGCTACACCTTC
CASSLGPPGPNYGYTF
>TRBV28|TRBJ1-5|13|few|NA
TGTGCCAGCAGTCCCCCGGTTGATCAGCCCCAGCATTTT
CASSPPVDQPQHF
>TRBV7-3|TRBJ2-2|15|NA|TRBD1
TGTGCCAGCAGCGTTGGACAGGGTGGTGCCGGGGAGCTGTTTTTT
CASSVGQGGAGELFF